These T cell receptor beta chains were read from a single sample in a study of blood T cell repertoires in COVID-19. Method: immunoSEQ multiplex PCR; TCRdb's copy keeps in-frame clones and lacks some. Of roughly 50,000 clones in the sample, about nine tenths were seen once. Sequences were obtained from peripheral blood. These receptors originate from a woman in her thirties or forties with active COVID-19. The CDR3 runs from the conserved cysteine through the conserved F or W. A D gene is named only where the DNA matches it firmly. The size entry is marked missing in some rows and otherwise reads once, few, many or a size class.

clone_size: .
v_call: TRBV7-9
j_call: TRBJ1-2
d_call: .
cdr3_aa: CASSREGLRADGYTF
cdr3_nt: TGTGCCAGCAGCCGGGAGGGGCTTAGGGCGGATGGCTACACCTTC

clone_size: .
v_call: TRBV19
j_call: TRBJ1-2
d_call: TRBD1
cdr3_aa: CASSIDPAGGYGYTF
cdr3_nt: TGTGCCAGTAGTATAGATCCGGCAGGGGGCTATGGCTACACCTTC

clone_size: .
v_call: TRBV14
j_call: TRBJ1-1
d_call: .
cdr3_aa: CASSQDRVWDTEAFF
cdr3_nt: TGTGCCAGCAGCCAAGACAGGGTTTGGGACACTGAAGCTTTCTTT

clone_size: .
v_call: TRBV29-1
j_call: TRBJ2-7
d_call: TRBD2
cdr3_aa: CSVGTSDSYEQYF
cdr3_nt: TGCAGCGTGGGGACTAGCGACTCCTACGAGCAGTACTTC

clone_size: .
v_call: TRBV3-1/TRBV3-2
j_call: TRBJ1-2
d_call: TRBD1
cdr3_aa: CASSLGTANNYGYTF
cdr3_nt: TGTGCCAGCAGCCTTGGGACAGCTAATAACTATGGCTACACCTTC

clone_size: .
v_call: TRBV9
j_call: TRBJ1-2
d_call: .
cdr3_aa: CASSLYGGSYGYTF
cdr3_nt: TGTGCCAGCAGCCTATACGGGGGGTCCTATGGCTACACCTTC

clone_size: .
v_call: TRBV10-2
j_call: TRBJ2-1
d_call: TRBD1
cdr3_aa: CASRPTGTVYNEQFF
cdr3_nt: TGCGCCAGCAGGCCGACCGGGACAGTGTACAATGAGCAGTTCTTC

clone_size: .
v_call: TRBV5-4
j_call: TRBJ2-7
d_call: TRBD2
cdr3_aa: CASSSRTSGGEQYF
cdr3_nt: TGTGCCAGCAGCTCAAGGACTAGCGGGGGCGAGCAGTACTTC

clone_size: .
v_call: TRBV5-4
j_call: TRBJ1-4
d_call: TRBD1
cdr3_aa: CASSSGQGNEKLFF
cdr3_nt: TGTGCCAGCAGCTCGGGACAGGGGAATGAAAAACTGTTTTTT

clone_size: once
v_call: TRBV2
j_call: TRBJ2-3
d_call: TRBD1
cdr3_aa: CASSADRSTDTQYF
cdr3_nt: TGTGCCAGCAGTGCGGACAGGAGTACAGATACGCAGTATTTT

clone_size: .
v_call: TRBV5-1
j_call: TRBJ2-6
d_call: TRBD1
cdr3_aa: CASGGQTSSGANVLTF
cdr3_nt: TGCGCCAGCGGGGGACAGACGAGCTCTGGGGCCAACGTCCTGACTTTC

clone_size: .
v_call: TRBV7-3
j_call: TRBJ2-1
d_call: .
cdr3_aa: CASSSQTADSYNEQFF
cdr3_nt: TGTGCCAGCAGCTCCCAAACTGCCGACTCCTACAATGAGCAGTTCTTC

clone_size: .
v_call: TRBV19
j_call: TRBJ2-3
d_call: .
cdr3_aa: CASSSMSPAGATDTQYF
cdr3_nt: TGTGCCAGTAGTTCGATGTCACCGGCGGGGGCGACAGATACGCAGTATTTT

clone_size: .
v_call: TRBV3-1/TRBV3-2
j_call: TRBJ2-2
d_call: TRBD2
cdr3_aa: CASSHGTSGSTGELFF
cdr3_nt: TGTGCCAGCAGCCACGGGACTAGCGGGAGCACCGGGGAGCTGTTTTTT

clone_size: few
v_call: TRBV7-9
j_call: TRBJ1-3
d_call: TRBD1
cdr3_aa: CASSTNYLRGLRNTIYF
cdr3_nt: TGTGCCAGCAGCACAAACTACCTCAGGGGGCTAAGAAACACCATATATTTT

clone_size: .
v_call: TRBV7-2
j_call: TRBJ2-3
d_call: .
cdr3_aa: CASSQRDITLNTQYF
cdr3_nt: TGTGCCAGCAGCCAGCGGGACATAACCCTCAATACGCAGTATTTT

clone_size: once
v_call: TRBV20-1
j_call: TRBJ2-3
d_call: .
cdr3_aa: CSASPGAGSDTQYF
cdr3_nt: TGCAGTGCCAGTCCGGGCGCGGGGTCAGATACGCAGTATTTT

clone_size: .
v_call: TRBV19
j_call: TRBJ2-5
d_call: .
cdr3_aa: CASSMTSRETQYF
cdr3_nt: TGTGCCAGTAGTATGACTTCGCGGGAGACCCAGTACTTC

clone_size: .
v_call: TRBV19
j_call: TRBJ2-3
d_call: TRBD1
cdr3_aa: CASTAQGPSDTQYF
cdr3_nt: TGTGCCAGTACCGCACAGGGGCCCTCAGATACGCAGTATTTT

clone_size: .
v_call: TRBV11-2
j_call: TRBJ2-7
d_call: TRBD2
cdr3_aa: CASSLEGGGLATYEQYF
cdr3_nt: TGTGCCAGCAGCTTAGAGGGCGGGGGGCTTGCTACCTACGAGCAGTACTTC

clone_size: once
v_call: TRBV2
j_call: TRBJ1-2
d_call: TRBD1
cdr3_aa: CASSIDRGRLVF
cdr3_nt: TGTGCCAGCAGTATAGACAGGGGGCGTTTAGTCTTC

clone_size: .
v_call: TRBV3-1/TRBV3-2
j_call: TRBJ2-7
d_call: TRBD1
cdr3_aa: CASRGTGGLNEQYF
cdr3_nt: TGTGCCAGCAGGGGGACAGGGGGCTTGAACGAGCAGTACTTC

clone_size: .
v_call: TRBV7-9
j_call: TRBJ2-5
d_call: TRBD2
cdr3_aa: CASSLEGLGGVGEKETQYF
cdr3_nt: TGTGCCAGCAGCTTAGAGGGGCTGGGAGGGGTCGGTGAAAAAGAGACCCAGTACTTC

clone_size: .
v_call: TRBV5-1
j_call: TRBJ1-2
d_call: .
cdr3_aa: CASSLGGKMRYGYTF
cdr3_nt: TGCGCCAGCAGCTTGGGAGGGAAGATGCGCTATGGCTACACCTTC

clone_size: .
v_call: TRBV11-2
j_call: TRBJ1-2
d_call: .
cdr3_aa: CASSRLRTTWGAANGYTF
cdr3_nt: TGTGCCAGCAGCCGACTCCGTACCACCTGGGGCGCAGCGAATGGCTACACCTTC

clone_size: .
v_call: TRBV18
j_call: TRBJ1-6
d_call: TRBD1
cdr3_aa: CASTPDRHSPLHF
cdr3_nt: TGTGCCAGCACACCGGACAGGCATTCACCCCTCCACTTT

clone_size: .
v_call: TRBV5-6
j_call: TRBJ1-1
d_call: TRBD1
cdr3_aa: CASSLGRAQGAVTEAFF
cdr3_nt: TGTGCCAGCAGCTTGGGTCGGGCACAGGGGGCGGTCACTGAAGCTTTCTTT

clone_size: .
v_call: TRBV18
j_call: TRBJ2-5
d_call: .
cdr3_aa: CASSQNGHQETQYF
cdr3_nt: TGTGCCAGCTCACAAAACGGACATCAAGAGACCCAGTACTTC

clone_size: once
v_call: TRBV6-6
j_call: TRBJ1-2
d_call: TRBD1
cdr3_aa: CASSIDRGDGYTF
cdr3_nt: TGTGCCAGCAGCATCGACAGGGGAGATGGCTACACCTTC

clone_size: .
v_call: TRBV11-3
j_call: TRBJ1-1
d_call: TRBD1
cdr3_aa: CASSEDRETEAFF
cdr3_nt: TGTGCCAGCAGCGAAGACAGGGAGACTGAAGCTTTCTTT

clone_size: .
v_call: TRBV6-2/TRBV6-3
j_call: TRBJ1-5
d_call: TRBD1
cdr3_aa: CASSSNKGTGSNQPQHF
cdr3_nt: TGTGCCAGCAGTTCCAATAAGGGGACAGGGAGCAATCAGCCCCAGCATTTT

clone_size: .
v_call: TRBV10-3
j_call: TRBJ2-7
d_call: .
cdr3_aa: CAISESGGFFDEQYF
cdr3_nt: TGTGCCATCAGTGAGTCTGGAGGGTTTTTCGACGAGCAGTACTTC

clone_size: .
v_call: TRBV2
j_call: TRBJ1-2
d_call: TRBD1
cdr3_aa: CASRADRGHGYTF
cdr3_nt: TGTGCCAGCAGGGCAGACAGGGGGCATGGCTACACCTTC

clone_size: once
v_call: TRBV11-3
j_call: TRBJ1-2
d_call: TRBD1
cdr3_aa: CASRNGTGGYTF
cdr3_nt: TGTGCCAGCAGAAATGGGACAGGAGGCTACACCTTC

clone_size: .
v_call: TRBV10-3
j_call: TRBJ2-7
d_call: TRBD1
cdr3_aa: CAISDPMTPGQGYEQYF
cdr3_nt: TGTGCCATCAGTGATCCCATGACCCCGGGACAGGGCTACGAGCAGTACTTC

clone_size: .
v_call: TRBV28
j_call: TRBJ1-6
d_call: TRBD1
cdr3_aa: CASSPDGQGNSPLHF
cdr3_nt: TGTGCCAGCAGCCCAGACGGACAGGGGAATTCACCCCTCCACTTT

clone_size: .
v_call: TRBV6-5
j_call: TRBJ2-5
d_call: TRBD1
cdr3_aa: CASSRTGGSWETQYF
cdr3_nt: TGTGCCAGCAGTAGGACAGGGGGTAGTTGGGAGACCCAGTACTTC

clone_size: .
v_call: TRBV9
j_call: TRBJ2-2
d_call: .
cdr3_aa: CASSVNLQDGELFF
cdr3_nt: TGTGCCAGCAGCGTAAATCTTCAGGACGGGGAGCTGTTTTTT

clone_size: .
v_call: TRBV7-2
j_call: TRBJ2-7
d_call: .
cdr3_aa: CASSLAGLSGGEQYF
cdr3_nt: TGTGCCAGCAGCTTAGCAGGACTCTCAGGAGGCGAGCAGTACTTC

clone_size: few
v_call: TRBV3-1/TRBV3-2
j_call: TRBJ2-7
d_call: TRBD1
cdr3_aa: CASSPRGQAYSYEQYF
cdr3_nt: TGTGCCAGCAGCCCCCGAGGACAGGCTTACTCCTACGAGCAGTACTTC